A single sample gave rise to the 31 T cell receptor beta chains below, sequenced in a study of CD8+CD57+ T cells in acquired aplastic anemia (dated 2018 in TCRdb). TCRdb records Illumina HiSeq 2000 as the sequencer. Profiling of TCR beta VDJ combinations and CDR3 sequences used genomic DNA as the template. Through fastp at Q25 and MiXCR, TCRdb rebuilt clones from the public reads, retaining in-frame beta chains. Here each entry gathers all rows of one CDR3 protein and keeps the most common genes and DNA. The table for this sample lists under 200,000 distinct CDR3 sequences; roughly 45% of them were counted only once. The ten largest clones capture under 3.5% of the sample. Flow cytometry had shown CD8+CD57+ cell expansion in the patients selected for sequencing. The sample consisted of sorted CD4+, CD8+, or CD8+CD57+ T cells (not recorded which) from PBMCs. The receptors shown here come from a human donor with aplastic anemia.

This clonotype came up many times. The chain recombines TRBV11-3 with TRBJ2-5; 7 nucleotides match TRBD2. Germline CDR1 SGHNT, CDR2 YENEEA. The CDR3 runs 16 residues. Germline trimming cut 7 bases from V and 5 bases from J; bases unmatched to any gene: 16. The chain's CDR3 is CASTSISGLAVETQYF. The CDR3 DNA reads TGTGCCAGCACCTCTATATCAGGTCTAGCGGTTGAGACCCAGTACTTC.

The table lists this clonotype with many counts. The CDR3 region has the DNA TGTGCCAGCAGCTTAGACATTGGCGGGGGGGCTCTCGAGCAGTACTTC. It translates to CASSLDIGGGALEQYF. The V and J genes are TRBV11-2 and TRBJ2-7; 9 nucleotides agree with TRBD2. CDR1 and CDR2 (germline): SGHAT, FQNNGV. V was clipped by 0 bases and J by 6 bases; unmatched bases: 9. This CDR3 comprises 16 residues. Drawing the rest from reference TRBV11-2 and TRBJ2-7, the complete variable domain is EAGVAQSPRYKIIEKRQSVAFWCNPISGHATLYWYQQILGQGPKLLIQFQNNGVVDDSQLPKDRFSAERLKGVDSTLKIQPAKLEDSAVYLCASSLDIGGGALEQYFGPGTRLTVT.

The chain is built from TRBV25-1 and TRBJ2-6; D call uncertain. V shed 1 base and J shed 1 base, with 8 bases lying between them. The CDR3 runs to 16 residues. CDR1 MGHDK and CDR2 SYGVNS come from the germline V gene. Here the CDR3 DNA reads TGTGCCAGCAGTGAATGGGCACAATCTGGGGCCAACGTCCTGACTTTC. Translated, it gives CASSEWAQSGANVLTF.

This clonotype was seen repeatedly, ten times or more. The gene calls are TRBV19 and TRBJ1-2; D possibly corresponds to TRBD1 (5 bases). The CDR3 loop spans 14 amino acids. The germline CDR1 and CDR2 sequences are LNHDA and SQIVND (reference sequence). The V end was cut by 7 bases, the J end by 0 bases, with 12 bases between. Written as DNA, the CDR3 is TGTGCCAGTACCCGGGGCGATACTAACTATGGCTACACCTTC. Translated: CASTRGDTNYGYTF.

The CDR3 DNA reads TGCAGCGGCCTTGTTGGGGCGGGAGGTCGGAATGAGCAGTTCTTC. It translates to CSGLVGAGGRNEQFF. The chain carries TRBV29-1 and TRBJ2-1, with 8 bases aligning to TRBD2. Germline V CDR1 and CDR2: SQVTM, ANQGSEA. After removal of 7 bases from V and 7 bases from J, the junction contained 15 bases not matched to a gene. The CDR3 is 15 amino acids.

Worth noting for this clonotype: A read error may account for a junction end that differs from germline. The CDR3 nucleotides are TGTGCCACCAGCAGAGGGGAGAGCGGGGGGGTAGATACGCGGTATTTT. Its protein product is CATSRGESGGVDTRYF. J is TRBJ2-3 and V is TRBV15, with 10 bases lining up with TRBD2. Germline V gene sequence: CDR1 LNHNV, CDR2 YYDKDF (reference sequence). There are 16 residues in the CDR3. The whole variable domain, remainder taken from reference TRBV15 and TRBJ2-3, is DAMVIQNPRYQVTQFGKPVTLSCSQTLNHNVMYWYQQKSSQAPKLLFHYYDKDFNNEADTPDNFQSRRPNTSFCFLDIRSPGLGDTAMYLCATSRGESGGVDTRYFGPGTRLTVL.

This clonotype was observed at least ten times. This chain joins TRBV7-2 and TRBJ2-5; 13 bases are shared with TRBD2. Per germline, CDR1 SGHTA and CDR2 FQGNSA. Germline trimming cut 5 bases from V and 5 bases from J; bases unmatched to any gene: 5. The CDR3 runs to 15 residues. The CDR3 nucleotides read TGTGCCAGCAGCAACGGACTAGCGGGGGCTGAGACCCAGTACTTC. It translates to CASSNGLAGAETQYF.

This clonotype was detected only a few times. This rearrangement joins TRBV29-1 to TRBJ2-3, with D tentatively TRBD2 (6 bases). Germline V gene data show CDR1 as SQVTM and CDR2 as ANQGSEA. The CDR3 spans 14 residues. The V end lost 7 bases, the J end lost 1 base, and 15 bases lay between the germline ends. As DNA, the CDR3 is TGCAGCGGGACCCACGGAGGGGGCACAGATACGCAGTATTTT. This codes for CSGTHGGGTDTQYF.

The rearrangement joins TRBV25-1 to TRBJ1-5; TRBD1 agrees at 9 bases. J gave up 6 bases and V 6 bases, and 6 bases lay outside the gene matches. This CDR3 has 14 amino acids. Germline CDR1 reads MGHDK; CDR2 reads SYGVNS. The CDR3 reads CASRGQGGGQPQHF. The DNA of the CDR3 is TGTGCCAGCAGGGGACAGGGCGGGGGTCAGCCCCAGCATTTT.

This clonotype is a singleton in its sample. The rearrangement joins TRBV10-3 to TRBJ2-1; D is undetermined. This CDR3 has 12 residues. Germline V gene lookup returns CDR1 ENHRY and CDR2 SYGVKD. V dropped 4 bases and J dropped 1 base, with 2 bases sitting between them. CDR3 in DNA: TGTGCCATCAGTGCTTCCTACAATGAGCAGTTCTTC. It is translated as CAISASYNEQFF.

The V call is TRBV2, the J call TRBJ1-5, with D uncertain. CDR1 and CDR2 (germline): SNHLY, FYNNEI. This CDR3 comprises 15 residues. Trimming stripped 8 bases from V and 3 bases from J, with 17 bases between. The CDR3 region is CASVAGLRNNQPQHF. The CDR3 region has the DNA TGTGCCAGCGTGGCCGGACTGCGAAACAATCAGCCCCAGCATTTT.

This clonotype was observed at least ten times. The gene calls are TRBV29-1 and TRBJ1-4, with TRBD1 matching 8 bases. The CDR3 spans 14 residues. Germline CDR1 is SQVTM and CDR2 is ANQGSEA. The junction had 2 bases not matched to a gene; V was cut back by 4 bases and J by 1 base. The CDR3 is CSVVTGGTNEKLFF. DNA of the CDR3: TGCAGCGTTGTTACAGGGGGAACTAATGAAAAACTGTTTTTT.

The chain joins TRBV12-3 or TRBV12-4 to TRBJ1-3, with 8 bases fitting TRBD1. This CDR3 comprises 16 residues. The V and J ends lost 6 bases and 4 bases, in that order; junction bases with no gene match: 11. The CDR3 DNA is TGTGCCAGCAGCGCGGGCAGGGGGCGCGGAGGAAACACCATATATTTT. As protein: CASSAGRGRGGNTIYF.

V and J are TRBV19 and TRBJ1-1; possible D gene TRBD1, 6 bases. Germline V gives CDR1 LNHDA, CDR2 SQIVND (reference sequence). The CDR3 is made up of 14 amino acids. Trimming pared 5 bases from V and 4 bases from J, leaving 14 bases between. CDR3 coding DNA: TGTGCCAGTAGTGCGGGAGAGGGGGGCACTGAAGCTTTCTTT. It yields the protein CASSAGEGGTEAFF. The complete variable domain, with remaining parts taken from reference TRBV19 and TRBJ1-1, reads DGGITQSPKYLFRKEGQNVTLSCEQNLNHDAMYWYRQDPGQGLRLIYYSQIVNDFQKGDIAEGYSVSREKKESFPLTVTSAQKNPTAFYLCASSAGEGGTEAFFGQGTRLTVV.

This clonotype has at least ten counts. The chain uses TRBV2 and TRBJ1-5, with no clear D. Trimming left V 6 bases short and J 1 base short, with 7 bases between. The CDR3 is 13 amino acids. Germline V gives CDR1 SNHLY, CDR2 FYNNEI. The CDR3 spells CASRGMSNQPQHF. In DNA, the CDR3 is TGTGCCAGCAGAGGGATGAGCAATCAGCCCCAGCATTTT.

This clonotype was recorded many times. The genes are TRBV3-1 and TRBJ1-2; D may be TRBD1 (5 bases). Deletions cut 0 bases from V and 4 bases from J, with 15 bases between. Germline CDR1 reads LGHDT; CDR2 reads YNNKEL (reference sequence). This CDR3 comprises 16 residues. The CDR3 spells CASSQELDRTSYGYTF. In DNA, the CDR3 is TGTGCCAGCAGCCAAGAACTTGACAGAACCAGCTATGGCTACACCTTC.

This clonotype was observed a handful of times. A much larger clone is a single base away; this may be a read error. The genes are TRBV20-1 and TRBJ2-3, with TRBD2 identical over 9 bases. The length of the CDR3 is 16 residues. CDR1 and CDR2 (germline): DFQATT, SNEGSKA (reference sequence). CDR3 residues: CGANPPLLAGRDTQYF. CDR3 in DNA: TGCGGTGCTAATCCCCCCCTCCTAGCGGGGAGAGATACGCAGTATTTT.

The chain has TRBV20-1 and TRBJ1-2, with 12 positions matching TRBD1. J gave up 7 bases and V 6 bases, and 6 bases lay outside the gene matches. The germline V gene encodes CDR1 DFQATT and CDR2 SNEGSKA (reference sequence). The CDR3 spans 13 residues. CDR3 coding DNA: TGCAGTGCCGGGGACAGGGGGCGCGTTGGCTACACCTTC. This codes for CSAGDRGRVGYTF.

This clonotype occurred many times. The rearrangement uses TRBV20-1 and TRBJ2-1, with 8 bases identical to TRBD1. With V trimmed by 3 bases and J by 6 bases, 4 bases remained unmatched. The CDR3 contains 13 residues. Germline CDR1 and CDR2: DFQATT and SNEGSKA (reference sequence). The CDR3 bases are TGCAGTGCTAGCAGGGGGCGGACCAATGAGCAGTTCTTC. Translated, it gives CSASRGRTNEQFF.

This clonotype was recorded only once. The DNA for the CDR3 is TGTGCCAGCAGGGCCGGGACTAGCGGGGGAGAGTACGAGCAGTACTTC. Its translation: CASRAGTSGGEYEQYF. The chain has TRBV25-1 and TRBJ2-7; TRBD2 agrees at 14 bases. The CDR3 length is 16 residues. Trimming at V came to 6 bases and at J to 4 bases, leaving 8 bases not matched to a gene. The germline V gene has CDR1 MGHDK and CDR2 SYGVNS.

V gene TRBV11-2 combines with J gene TRBJ2-1, with D possibly matching TRBD1 (5 bases). V gave up 6 bases and J gave up 7 bases, with 19 bases separating them. The CDR3 runs 15 residues. Germline CDR1 is SGHAT and CDR2 is FQNNGV. This CDR3 is CASRTRAQGWNEQFF. As DNA, the CDR3 is TGTGCCAGCAGGACCCGGGCCCAGGGATGGAATGAGCAGTTCTTC.

Worth noting for this clonotype: The junction differs from germline at one of its ends, possibly a read error. The chain couples TRBV5-5 to TRBJ2-3; 13 bases line up with TRBD2. The length of the CDR3 is 17 residues. Germline assignment: CDR1 SGHKS and CDR2 YYEKEE (reference sequence). This chain's CDR3 is CASVIWTSGGSTDTQYF. The DNA of the CDR3 is TGCGCCAGCGTCATCTGGACTAGCGGGGGTAGCACAGATACGCAGTATTTT.

DNA for the CDR3: TGTGCCAGCAGTCCTCAGGGGGCCTCGGGGGCCAACGTCCTGACTTTC. This sequence encodes CASSPQGASGANVLTF. V usage is TRBV6-1 and J usage is TRBJ2-6; 8 bases map to TRBD1. This CDR3 is built from 16 residues. The germline gives CDR1 MNHNS, CDR2 SASEGT. Trimming removed 5 bases from V and 4 bases from J; junction bases left unmatched: 7.

The gene calls are TRBV14 and TRBJ2-1, with 7 bases identical to TRBD1. Germline V gene sequence: CDR1 SGHDN, CDR2 FVKESK. The CDR3 is 15 amino acids. Losses at the gene ends were 4 bases for V and 0 bases for J; bases not matched to a gene: 3. The CDR3 DNA reads as TGTGCCAGCAGCCCCGGACAGGACTCCTACAATGAGCAGTTCTTC. Translated, it gives CASSPGQDSYNEQFF.

This clonotype has at least ten counts. The J gene is TRBJ1-5, the V gene TRBV5-1; tentatively, D is TRBD1 (6 bases). Trimming shortened V by 4 bases and J by 7 bases, and 15 bases separated the two germline ends. The CDR3 has 14 amino acids. Per germline, CDR1 SGHRS and CDR2 YFSETQ. The CDR3 bases are TGCGCCAGCAGCCCCGGGGGGGGGCAACAGCCCCAGCATTTT. Amino acid sequence: CASSPGGGQQPQHF.

This clonotype was seen ten or more times. V usage is TRBV14 and J usage is TRBJ1-1; 7 bases align to TRBD1. The CDR3 is made up of 18 amino acids. CDR1 and CDR2 from the germline V gene are SGHDN and FVKESK. The V and J ends lost 5 bases and 0 bases, in that order; junction bases with no gene match: 15. The chain's CDR3 is CASSGKSTGSLMNTEAFF. The CDR3 DNA reads as TGTGCCAGCAGCGGAAAATCGACAGGGTCCCTAATGAACACTGAAGCTTTCTTT.

This clonotype appeared a few times. The CDR3 protein is CASSLGTGNYEQYF. The CDR3 DNA follows: TGTGCCAGCAGCTTAGGGACAGGGAACTACGAGCAGTACTTC. This chain joins TRBV7-2 and TRBJ2-7; TRBD1 matches 8 bases. CDR1 and CDR2 from the germline V gene are SGHTA and FQGNSA. V trimming: 1 base; J trimming: 3 bases; junction bases outside the gene matches: 2. This CDR3 has 14 amino acids.

This clonotype was counted once. Compared with germline, one end of the junction differs, possibly owing to a read error. The V and J genes are TRBV10-3 and TRBJ2-1, with 9 bases lining up with TRBD2. Germline assignment: CDR1 ENHRY and CDR2 SYGVKD. The CDR3 is made up of 15 amino acids. CDR3 DNA: TGTGCCATCAGAGAGTTTCGAGCGGGAGGTGATGAGCAGTTCTTC. This codes for CAIREFRAGGDEQFF.

This chain uses TRBV7-2 with TRBJ1-2, with no clear D. The germline V gene encodes CDR1 SGHTA and CDR2 FQGNSA. V was clipped by 1 base and J by 12 bases, with 18 bases between them. This CDR3 contains 14 residues. The CDR3 here is CASSLEPGRYGHTF. The CDR3 nucleotides are TGTGCCAGCAGCTTAGAACCAGGCCGCTACGGCCACACCTTC.

This chain uses TRBV20-1 with TRBJ2-7, with D hard to call. Germline V CDR1 and CDR2: DFQATT, SNEGSKA (reference sequence). The CDR3 extends over 12 amino acids. Trimming left V 3 bases short and J 3 bases short, with 9 bases between. This CDR3 reads CSASPGSYEQYF. CDR3 DNA sequence: TGCAGTGCTAGCCCGGGCAGCTACGAGCAGTACTTC.

The genes are TRBV15 and TRBJ1-5; 8 positions agree with TRBD1. This CDR3 is 16 amino acids long. Per the germline V gene, CDR1 is LNHNV and CDR2 is YYDKDF (reference sequence). J gave up 7 bases and V 9 bases, and 17 bases lay outside the gene matches. The CDR3 DNA reads TGTGCCACGAGCCACTTAGACCTCACAGGGGGACAGCCCCAGCATTTT. Amino acid sequence: CATSHLDLTGGQPQHF.